These T cell receptor beta chains were read from a single sample in a study of vaccination and CD4 T cells after COVID-19. What these receptors recognize is not known. TCRdb passed the PCR reads through MiXCR, listing each CDR3 protein once. The repertoire holds about 13,000 distinct CDR3 sequences, with about 45% as singletons. Specimen: CD4+ T cells from blood, cultured in vitro. These receptors were taken from a human donor who had recovered from COVID-19. The CDR3 runs from the conserved cysteine through the conserved F or W. The order of the fields is V gene, D gene, J gene, clone size, CDR3 protein. D genes are given only for firm matches. The size field is filled for only some rows; it gives once, few, many or a size class.

TRBV20-1	TRBD2	TRBJ2-3	few	CSALLAATDTQYF
TRBV5-1	NA	TRBJ2-5	NA	CASSLGLDQETQYF
TRBV24-1	TRBD1	TRBJ1-1	few	CATSDRTGGETEAFF
TRBV30	TRBD2	TRBJ2-1	NA	CAWSVSGRSNEQFF
TRBV10-3	TRBD2	TRBJ2-1	NA	CAISEPEAGVHREQFF
TRBV10-3	NA	TRBJ2-3	few	CAISEPGYSTDTQYF
TRBV6-2/TRBV6-3	NA	TRBJ1-1	NA	CATGGDITEAFF
TRBV6-5	NA	TRBJ2-7	NA	CASSYFLGDFSYEQYF
TRBV11-3	TRBD1	TRBJ2-7	NA	CASSSQQGAPYEQYF
TRBV7-3	NA	TRBJ1-1	few	CASSRLSGDTEAFF
TRBV7-9	NA	TRBJ2-1	NA	CASSPPGQPHNEQFF
TRBV3-1	TRBD1	TRBJ1-1	NA	CASSFGTVNTEAFF
TRBV20-1	NA	TRBJ2-7	few	CSAPGTPYEQYF
TRBV23-1	TRBD2	TRBJ2-2	NA	CASSRGGLAGDLNTGELFF
TRBV7-2	NA	TRBJ1-1	NA	CASSGGRGSNTEAFF
TRBV6-5	TRBD1	TRBJ1-4	few	CASSYGDRGSEKLFF
TRBV20-1	TRBD1	TRBJ2-7	NA	CSASSGTGTHEQYF
TRBV20-1	TRBD2	TRBJ2-1	NA	CSARGSSGRDNEQFF
TRBV20-1	TRBD1	TRBJ1-5	few	CSASTQGGFYSNQPQHF
TRBV5-4	NA	TRBJ2-3	once	CASSAARPPITDTQYF
TRBV7-9	TRBD1	TRBJ1-3	few	CASSVTGTGDRDTIYF
TRBV20-1	NA	TRBJ2-1	NA	CSASGDSDAQFF
TRBV15	NA	TRBJ2-5	NA	CATSRVRTQETQYF
TRBV2	TRBD1	TRBJ2-1	few	CASSEETGGRFF
TRBV24-1	NA	TRBJ1-5	NA	CATSDRGLQPQHF
TRBV7-9	TRBD2	TRBJ2-7	NA	CASSLGGGSSYEQYF
TRBV10-3	NA	TRBJ2-5	NA	CAISDPTREETQYF
TRBV20-1	NA	TRBJ1-6	few	CSARGEVRSPLHF
TRBV4-2	NA	TRBJ1-3	NA	CASSQDGGYMVQSGNTIYF
TRBV6-5	NA	TRBJ1-1	NA	CASSYSMNTEAFF
TRBV12-3/TRBV12-4	NA	TRBJ1-1	few	CASSLKRRINTEAFF
TRBV7-3	TRBD2	TRBJ2-1	NA	CASRPASGSINEQFF
TRBV14	NA	TRBJ1-6	few	CASSPVMGNSPLHF
TRBV20-1	NA	TRBJ2-2	few	CSGLQGNTGELFF
TRBV5-1	NA	TRBJ1-2	NA	CASSSGAGYGYTF
TRBV28	NA	TRBJ1-2	NA	CASSLQGSYYGYTF
TRBV27	TRBD2	TRBJ2-6	NA	CASSRGRALSVRKSSGANVLTF
TRBV6-1	TRBD1	TRBJ2-2	few	CASRETDRGRTGELFF
TRBV2	NA	TRBJ2-3	NA	CASSKRGAGTDTQYF